This entry lists 14 T cell receptor beta chains sequenced from one sample in a study of blood T cell repertoires in COVID-19. Here immunoSEQ multiplex PCR was the method, and the copy in TCRdb shows in-frame clones only, minus some. There are fewer than 75,000 clones in the sample; 80% to 90% occur only once, and approximately 10% lies in the top ten. The sequencing sample was made of peripheral blood. All receptors derive from a man older than 75 with acute or convalescent COVID-19.

This chain connects TRBV18 to TRBJ2-7; 12 nucleotides align to TRBD1. With V trimmed by 0 bases and J by 7 bases, 10 bases remained unmatched. Germline CDR1 is KGHSH and CDR2 is LQKENI. The CDR3 is made up of 17 amino acids. CDR3 nucleotide sequence: TGTGCCAGCTCACCACCAGAACCGGGACAGGGGGCTCGGGAGCAGTACTTC. Translation gives CASSPPEPGQGAREQYF.

The chain joins TRBV2 to TRBJ2-3; TRBD2 aligns across 9 bases. The J segment lost 5 bases and the V segment lost 7 bases, leaving 10 bases of the junction unmatched. The CDR3 loop spans 15 amino acids. Germline lookup yields CDR1 SNHLY and CDR2 FYNNEI. Written as DNA, the CDR3 is TGTGCCAGCATGGAGGCGGGGGGGCACGGAGATACGCAGTATTTT. This translates into CASMEAGGHGDTQYF.

The rearrangement joins TRBV4-2 to TRBJ1-5; TRBD1 matches at 8 bases. This CDR3 comprises 13 residues. Germline lookup yields CDR1 LGHNA and CDR2 YNFKEQ. Unmatched junction bases numbered 3, after V lost 4 bases and J lost 7 bases. The CDR3 DNA reads TGTGCCAGCAGCCCCCAGGGGGCACAGCCCCAGCATTTT. It is translated as CASSPQGAQPQHF.

The chain joins TRBV5-4 to TRBJ1-2, with 8 bases identical to TRBD1. The V and J ends lost 1 base and 10 bases, in that order; junction bases with no gene match: 6. There are 13 residues in the CDR3. The germline V gene has CDR1 SGHNT and CDR2 YYREEE (reference sequence). Here the CDR3 DNA reads TGTGCCAGCAGCTTGCCGGGACAGGATCTCTACACCTTC. Translation gives CASSLPGQDLYTF. Using reference TRBV5-4 and TRBJ1-2 for the parts outside the CDR3, the full variable domain is ETGVTQSPTHLIKTRGQQVTLRCSSQSGHNTVSWYQQALGQGPQFIFQYYREEENGRGNFPPRFSGLQFPNYSSELNVNALELDDSALYLCASSLPGQDLYTFGSGTRLTVV.

The chain joins TRBV19 to TRBJ2-1; 10 nucleotides line up with TRBD1. With V trimmed by 6 bases and J by 7 bases, 6 bases remained unmatched. CDR1 and CDR2 from the germline V gene are LNHDA and SQIVND (reference sequence). The CDR3 runs 14 residues. The CDR3 loop reads CASSGTGEVNEQFF. The CDR3 DNA follows: TGTGCCAGTAGCGGGACAGGGGAGGTAAATGAGCAGTTCTTC. The full variable domain, in which reference TRBV19 and TRBJ2-1 provide the parts outside the CDR3, is DGGITQSPKYLFRKEGQNVTLSCEQNLNHDAMYWYRQDPGQGLRLIYYSQIVNDFQKGDIAEGYSVSREKKESFPLTVTSAQKNPTAFYLCASSGTGEVNEQFFGPGTRLTVL.

The chain couples TRBV11-1 to TRBJ1-1; the match to TRBD1 covers 8 bases. Germline values: CDR1 SGHAT, CDR2 FQDESV (reference sequence). Trimming cost V 5 bases and J 6 bases; bases outside gene matches: 11. The CDR3 covers 15 residues. The CDR3: CASSPIGQGKSEAFF. The CDR3 region has the DNA TGTGCCAGCAGCCCCATCGGACAGGGAAAGTCTGAAGCTTTCTTT.

This clone was detected only once. The DNA of the CDR3 is TGTGCCAGTAGTATTACAAGGGGGCAGACTGAAGCTTTCTTT. Residues: CASSITRGQTEAFF. The chain couples TRBV19 to TRBJ1-1; 7 bases are a match to TRBD1. V lost 3 bases to trimming and J lost 5 bases; unmatched junction nucleotides: 6. The CDR3 spans 14 residues. CDR1 and CDR2 from the germline V gene are LNHDA and SQIVND (reference sequence).

This chain connects TRBV5-1 to TRBJ1-4; TRBD1 is a possible D gene (6 bases). Trimming removed 4 bases from V and 6 bases from J, with 13 bases in between. From germline, CDR1 is SGHRS and CDR2 YFSETQ. This CDR3 is built from 14 residues. The CDR3 region has the DNA TGCGCCAGCAGCACCGGGACACGTGATGAAAAACTGTTTTTT. As protein: CASSTGTRDEKLFF.

The V gene is TRBV9, the J gene TRBJ2-1; D remains ambiguous. This CDR3 is 14 amino acids long. Deletions cut 1 base from V and 4 bases from J, with 9 bases between. Germline CDR1 is SGDLS and CDR2 is YYNGEE. CDR3 DNA: TGTGCCAGCAGCGTAATCGCCGGGTACAATGAGCAGTTCTTC. Protein sequence: CASSVIAGYNEQFF.

The J gene is TRBJ2-2, the V gene TRBV5-1, with 7 bases aligning to TRBD1. The CDR3 covers 15 residues. With V trimmed by 1 base and J by 4 bases, 4 bases remained unmatched. Germline-derived CDR1 and CDR2 are SGHRS and YFSETQ. CDR3 nucleotides: TGCGCCAGCAGCTTGCAGGGGGAGAGCACCGGGGAGCTGTTTTTT. It specifies CASSLQGESTGELFF.

The sample holds a few counts of this clone. This chain joins TRBV25-1 and TRBJ1-5; D gene unclear. The CDR3 has 15 residues. CDR1 and CDR2 (germline): MGHDK, SYGVNS. Deletions cut 7 bases from V and 5 bases from J, with 18 bases between. This CDR3 is CASNPVLAFHQPQHF. The DNA of the CDR3 is TGTGCCAGCAACCCAGTATTGGCCTTCCATCAGCCCCAGCATTTT.

The chain employs TRBV19 and TRBJ1-3; D perhaps matches TRBD1 (6 bases). Germline values: CDR1 LNHDA, CDR2 SQIVND (reference sequence). V was clipped by 4 bases and J by 4 bases, with 17 bases between them. The CDR3 runs to 16 residues. The chain's CDR3 is CASSKGRGASGNTIYF. The CDR3 nucleotides read TGTGCCAGTAGTAAAGGTCGGGGGGCATCGGGAAACACCATATATTTT.

The J gene is TRBJ2-7, the V gene TRBV3-1 (or the pseudogene TRBV3-2); D remains ambiguous. This CDR3 has 13 amino acids. Germline values: CDR1 LGHDT, CDR2 YNNKEL (reference sequence). Trimming took 2 bases from V and 7 from J, leaving 12 bases between them. The CDR3: CASSQWAGQEQYF. CDR3 bases: TGTGCCAGCAGCCAATGGGCAGGTCAGGAGCAGTACTTC.

This sequence joins TRBV4-1 and TRBJ2-2, with D hard to call. Germline CDR1 reads MGHRA; CDR2 reads YSYEKL. V lost 4 bases and J 3 bases, leaving 3 bases between the germline ends. The length of the CDR3 is 12 residues. The CDR3 nucleotides are TGCGCCAGCAGCCTCTACACCGGGGAGCTGTTTTTT. Amino acids: CASSLYTGELFF.